Listed here are 20 T cell receptor beta chains from one sample, sequenced in a study of shared clonotypes between healthy human individuals (dated by TCRdb to 2018 to 2021). Library construction relied on the immunoSEQ multiplex PCR assay. TCRdb carries this immuneACCESS record with in-frame sequences only. Its versions omit some clonotypes, under half of them owing to an unresolved V gene in the studies checked, with the rest unexplained. Here the sample has about 460,000 clones; around 77% occur a single time. The top ten hold around 12% of the sample. The sample taken for sequencing was PBMCs. All receptors derive from a woman in her 40s in good health. Some clones in this sample may be carry-over from other donors' samples.

The chain recombines TRBV30 with TRBJ2-7, with unresolved D. This CDR3 has 12 residues. V lost 5 bases and J lost 6, with 14 bases in between. Germline V gives CDR1 GTSNPN, CDR2 SVGIG (reference sequence). CDR3 in DNA: TGTGCCTGGGGTGAAGACCGGCGCGAGCAGTACTTC. Protein sequence: CAWGEDRREQYF.

The J gene is TRBJ2-7, the V gene TRBV7-2; 7 bases match TRBD1. The CDR3 loop spans 16 amino acids. Germline loops: CDR1 SGHTA, CDR2 FQGNSA. Losses at the gene ends were 5 bases for V and 1 base for J; bases not matched to a gene: 11. In DNA form, the CDR3 reads TGTGCCAGCAGCACACCTACAGGGGATTATTCCTACGAGCAGTACTTC. Translating it yields CASSTPTGDYSYEQYF. The full variable domain, with the rest looked up from reference TRBV7-2 and TRBJ2-7, is GAGVSQSPSNKVTEKGKDVELRCDPISGHTALYWYRQSLGQGLEFLIYFQGNSAPDKSGLPSDRFSAERTGGSVSTLTIQRTQQEDSAVYLCASSTPTGDYSYEQYFGPGTRLTVT.

The V gene is TRBV7-9, the J gene TRBJ2-7, with 7 nucleotides matching TRBD1. The CDR3 spans 13 residues. Losses at the gene ends were 8 bases for V and 5 bases for J; bases not matched to a gene: 9. From germline, CDR1 is SEHNR and CDR2 FQNEAQ (reference sequence). The CDR3 sequence is CASERQGMHEQYF. Here the CDR3 DNA reads TGTGCCAGCGAAAGACAGGGTATGCACGAGCAGTACTTC.

The V gene is TRBV5-6, the J gene TRBJ2-2; weak D call: TRBD1 (6 bases). This CDR3 spans 14 amino acids. From germline, CDR1 is SGHDT and CDR2 YYEEEE. Trimming took 4 bases from V and 3 from J, leaving 10 bases between them. In DNA form, the CDR3 reads TGTGCCAGCAGCCGACAGGTCCACACCGGGGAGCTGTTTTTT. This encodes CASSRQVHTGELFF.

The chain carries TRBV30 and TRBJ1-1; D might be TRBD1 (6 bases). The CDR3 totals 15 residues. The germline V gene encodes CDR1 GTSNPN and CDR2 SVGIG (reference sequence). V was pared by 2 bases and J by 6 bases, with 19 bases between. Written as DNA, the CDR3 is TGTGCCTGGAGTTCCGATGGGGGGCCTCTCTCTGAAGCTTTCTTT. It encodes CAWSSDGGPLSEAFF.

The chain has TRBV29-1 and TRBJ2-7, with 10 bases aligning to TRBD1. V dropped 1 base and J dropped 2; count of bases not matched to a gene: 5. The CDR3 extends over 15 amino acids. Per germline, CDR1 SQVTM and CDR2 ANQGSEA. For the CDR3, the DNA is TGCAGCGTTGAAGGTGGACAGGGGGGGACCTACGAGCAGTACTTC. Translating it yields CSVEGGQGGTYEQYF.

For this clone: It may be a read error: a sequence one base away is much more abundant. Here the CDR3 omits its conserved ending phenylalanine or tryptophan, so a read error is the likely source. This chain connects TRBV29-1 to TRBJ1-1; D is unresolved. Trimming shortened V by 8 bases and J by 0 bases, and 10 bases separated the two germline ends. The CDR3 has 12 amino acids. Looked up from germline, CDR1 is SQVTM and CDR2 is ANQGSEA. CDR3 DNA sequence: TGCAGCCCATCACACATGAACACTGAAGCTTTCCTT. Translation: CSPSHMNTEAFL.

The chain has TRBV11-3 and TRBJ2-6; D is possibly TRBD1 or TRBD2 (5 bases each). Trimming took off 2 bases at V and 0 bases at J, with 8 bases between the two ends. CDR3 length: 16 residues. Germline CDR1 reads SGHNT; CDR2 reads YENEEA. This CDR3 reads CASSLTGASGANVLTF. Here the CDR3 DNA reads TGTGCCAGCAGCTTAACCGGGGCCTCTGGGGCCAACGTCCTGACTTTC.

The gene calls are TRBV15 and TRBJ1-3; D is undetermined. The length of the CDR3 is 13 residues. The V end lost 4 bases, the J end lost 0 bases, and 4 bases lay between the germline ends. Germline lookup yields CDR1 LNHNV and CDR2 YYDKDF (reference sequence). CDR3 coding DNA: TGTGCCACCAGCAACAACTCTGGAAACACCATATATTTT. Its protein is CATSNNSGNTIYF. The full variable domain, in which reference TRBV15 and TRBJ1-3 provide the parts outside the CDR3, is DAMVIQNPRYQVTQFGKPVTLSCSQTLNHNVMYWYQQKSSQAPKLLFHYYDKDFNNEADTPDNFQSRRPNTSFCFLDIRSPGLGDTAMYLCATSNNSGNTIYFGEGSWLTVV.

The V call is TRBV27, the J call TRBJ2-6; no reliable D call. The CDR3 is made up of 16 amino acids. V lost 3 bases, J lost 0 bases, and 9 bases lay in between. CDR1 and CDR2 (germline): MNHEY, SMNVEV (reference sequence). The CDR3 loop reads CASSLRYSSGANVLTF. CDR3 DNA sequence: TGTGCCAGCAGTTTGAGGTACAGCTCTGGGGCCAACGTCCTGACTTTC.

The V gene is TRBV19, the J gene TRBJ2-7; D not resolved. The V and J ends lost 4 bases and 5 bases respectively, with 9 bases between them. The CDR3 is 12 residues long. CDR1 is LNHDA and CDR2 is SQIVND in the germline V gene (reference sequence). For the CDR3, the DNA is TGTGCCAGTAGTAGGAAGGGCCACGAGCAGTACTTC. Translation: CASSRKGHEQYF.

Only a few counts were recorded for this clone. V and J are TRBV9 and TRBJ2-1, with TRBD2 as a possible D gene (5 bases). The CDR3 covers 13 residues. V was shortened by 3 bases and J by 4 bases, with 8 bases between the two germline ends. Germline loops: CDR1 SGDLS, CDR2 YYNGEE. CDR3 sequence: CASSADSYNEQFF. The CDR3 DNA reads TGTGCCAGCAGCGCGGACTCTTACAATGAGCAGTTCTTC. The full variable domain, completed using reference TRBV9 and TRBJ2-1, is DSGVTQTPKHLITATGQRVTLRCSPRSGDLSVYWYQQSLDQGLQFLIQYYNGEERAKGNILERFSAQQFPDLHSELNLSSLELGDSALYFCASSADSYNEQFFGPGTRLTVL.

A single count supports this clone. This sequence is one base from a far larger clone and is likely a read error. The V call is TRBV28, the J call TRBJ1-2; D uncertain. Germline loops: CDR1 MDHEN, CDR2 SYDVKM. The CDR3 is made up of 14 amino acids. CDR3 loop: CASSLIQEGYGYIF. DNA for the CDR3: TGTGCCAGCAGTTTAATTCAGGAGGGCTATGGCTACATCTTC.

On this clone itself: This is likely an artifact of a read error, given a far larger clone one base away. V and J are TRBV6-1 and TRBJ2-7; no firm D call. Trimming removed 1 base at V and 1 base at J, with 11 bases between. The CDR3 extends over 15 amino acids. Looked up from germline, CDR1 is MNHNS and CDR2 is SASEGT. CDR3 protein: CASSEGAEISYEQYF. The DNA of the CDR3 is TGTGCCAGCAGTGAAGGAGCCGAGATATCCTACGAGCAGTACTTC.

This clone came up a few times. The rearrangement joins TRBV6-5 to TRBJ1-2, with 9 bases lining up with TRBD1. Germline V gene sequence: CDR1 MNHEY, CDR2 SVGAGI. Trimming at V came to 6 bases and at J to 3 bases, leaving 8 bases not matched to a gene. The CDR3 is made up of 15 amino acids. For the CDR3, the DNA is TGTGCCAGCAGGGGACAGGGAGCATCAGACTATGGCTACACCTTC. It specifies CASRGQGASDYGYTF.

To note about this clone: Different DNA sequences within this sample yield the same CDR3. This chain joins TRBV6-1 and TRBJ2-5; the match to TRBD2 covers 7 bases. Germline CDR1 is MNHNS and CDR2 is SASEGT. The CDR3 is 13 residues long. J was trimmed by 2 bases and V by 6 bases; bases with no gene match: 3. The CDR3 DNA sequence: TGTGCCAGCAGATCTAGCGGACAAGAGACCCAGTACTTC. Its protein product is CASRSSGQETQYF.

The chain employs TRBV7-8 and TRBJ2-3; 9 bases align to TRBD1. The trim removed 0 bases at V and 2 bases at J, leaving 3 bases unmatched. Germline loops: CDR1 SGHVS, CDR2 FQNEAQ. This CDR3 has 16 residues. The CDR3 DNA reads as TGTGCCAGCAGCTTAGCCGGACAGGGGCACACAGATACGCAGTATTTT. Protein sequence: CASSLAGQGHTDTQYF.

As for this clone: Only one base separates this from a far larger clonotype, so it likely reflects a read error. J is TRBJ2-5 and V is TRBV11-2; either TRBD1 or TRBD2 may fit D (5 bases each). V shed 5 bases and J shed 5 bases, with 18 bases lying between them. From germline, CDR1 is SGHAT and CDR2 FQNNGV. The CDR3 spans 15 residues. The CDR3 region has the DNA TGTGCCAGCAGCCGGGGCGGCAATGTATGGGAGACCCAGTACTTC. Translated, it gives CASSRGGNVWETQYF.

The rearrangement joins TRBV4-1 to TRBJ2-1; D unresolved. Germline CDR1 is MGHRA and CDR2 is YSYEKL. Between the trimmed V and J ends, which lost 0 bases and 3 bases, there was a span of 12 bases. The CDR3 consists of 16 residues. In DNA, the CDR3 is TGCGCCAGCAGCCAAGAAGGGCTTACATTCTACAATGAGCAGTTCTTC. It encodes CASSQEGLTFYNEQFF.

The chain joins TRBV6-1 to TRBJ2-7; tentative D call: TRBD1 (6 bases). Looked up from germline, CDR1 is MNHNS and CDR2 is SASEGT. Trimming removed 4 bases at V and 2 bases at J, with 12 bases between. CDR3 length: 14 amino acids. The CDR3 sequence: CASSADRPPYEQYF. CDR3 DNA sequence: TGTGCCAGCAGTGCGGACAGACCCCCCTACGAGCAGTACTTC.